This TCR beta chain was recorded in a study of blood T cell repertoires in COVID-19. In the authors' workflow: Nucleated cell counts were estimated from reference gene primer amplification. The table came from immunoSEQ multiplex PCR; TCRdb's copy has only in-frame clones and leaves some out. D and trimming were read from the DNA, whereas the V and J calls and clone size are those reported in that table. The repertoire holds just under 150,000 clones, roughly 90% seen once, with roughly 1.5% in the top ten. The CDR3 runs to 14 residues. Germline values: CDR1 SGHRS, CDR2 YFSETQ. V lost 2 bases and J lost 3; bases outside the gene matches: 4. This clone appeared a few times.

This chain connects TRBV5-1 to TRBJ1-1; 7 bases agree with TRBD1. Sequencing used peripheral blood. This TCR came from a human donor in a cohort sampled during active COVID-19. The CDR3 bases are TGCGCCAGCAGCTTTAACGACAGGGACACTGAAGCTTTCTTT. It specifies CASSFNDRDTEAFF.